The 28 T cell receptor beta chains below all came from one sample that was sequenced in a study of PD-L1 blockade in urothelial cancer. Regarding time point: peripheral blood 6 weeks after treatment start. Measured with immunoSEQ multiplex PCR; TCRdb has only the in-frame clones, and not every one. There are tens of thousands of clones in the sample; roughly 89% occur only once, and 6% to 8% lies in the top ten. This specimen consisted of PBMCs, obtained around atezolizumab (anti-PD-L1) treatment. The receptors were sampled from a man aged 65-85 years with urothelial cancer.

For the CDR3, the DNA is TGTGCCAGCAGCCCAAGCGGGGCAGATACGCAGTATTTT. The encoded protein is CASSPSGADTQYF. This chain uses TRBV7-4 with TRBJ2-3; TRBD2 matches 7 bases. The J segment lost 4 bases and the V segment lost 5 bases, leaving 3 bases of the junction unmatched. CDR1 is SGHVT and CDR2 is SQSDAQ in the germline V gene. CDR3 length: 13 amino acids.

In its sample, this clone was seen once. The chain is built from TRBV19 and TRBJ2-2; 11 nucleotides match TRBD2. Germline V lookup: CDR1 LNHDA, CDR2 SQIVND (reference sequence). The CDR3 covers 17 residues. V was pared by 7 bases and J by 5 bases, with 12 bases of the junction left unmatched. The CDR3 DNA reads TGTGCCAGTACTCTTAGCGGGAGGGCCGTGAGAACCGGGGAGCTGTTTTTT. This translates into CASTLSGRAVRTGELFF.

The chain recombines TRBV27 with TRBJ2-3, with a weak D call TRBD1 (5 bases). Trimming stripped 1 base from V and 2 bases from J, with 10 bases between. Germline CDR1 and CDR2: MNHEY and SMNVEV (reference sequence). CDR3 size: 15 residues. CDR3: CASSLWGGYTDTQYF. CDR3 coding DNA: TGTGCCAGCAGTTTATGGGGCGGATACACAGATACGCAGTATTTT.

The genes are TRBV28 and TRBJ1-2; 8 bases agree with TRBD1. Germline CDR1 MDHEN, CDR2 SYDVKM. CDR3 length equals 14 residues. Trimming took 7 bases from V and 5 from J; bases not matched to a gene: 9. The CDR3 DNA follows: TGTGCCAGCATCGTGGCAGGGGGCAATTATGGCTACACCTTC. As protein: CASIVAGGNYGYTF.

In nucleotides, the CDR3 is TGCGCCAGCAGTCATCTACCGCAATCAGGAGCCCAGCGGGCCTCCTACAATGAGCAGTTCTTC. The encoded protein is CASSHLPQSGAQRASYNEQFF. The chain links TRBV5-1 to TRBJ2-1; maybe TRBD2 (6 bases). This CDR3 comprises 21 residues. Trimming shortened V by 5 bases and J by 0 bases, and 30 bases separated the two germline ends. CDR1 and CDR2 from the germline V gene are SGHRS and YFSETQ. The complete variable domain, with remaining parts taken from reference TRBV5-1 and TRBJ2-1, reads KAGVTQTPRYLIKTRGQQVTLSCSPISGHRSVSWYQQTPGQGLQFLFEYFSETQRNKGNFPGRFSGRQFSNSRSEMNVSTLELGDSALYLCASSHLPQSGAQRASYNEQFFGPGTRLTVL.

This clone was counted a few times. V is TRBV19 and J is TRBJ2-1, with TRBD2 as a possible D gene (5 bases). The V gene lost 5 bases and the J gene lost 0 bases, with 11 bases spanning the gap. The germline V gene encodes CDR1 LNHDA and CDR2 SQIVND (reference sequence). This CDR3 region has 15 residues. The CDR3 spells CASSPREGSYNEQFF. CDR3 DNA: TGTGCCAGTAGTCCCCGAGAGGGCTCCTACAATGAGCAGTTCTTC.

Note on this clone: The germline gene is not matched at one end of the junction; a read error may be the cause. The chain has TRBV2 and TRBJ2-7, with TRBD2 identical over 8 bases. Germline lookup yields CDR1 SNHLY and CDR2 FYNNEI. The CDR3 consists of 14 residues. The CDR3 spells CASSLPGLGKPRFF. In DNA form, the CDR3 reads TGTGCCAGCAGCTTACCGGGACTAGGTAAACCCAGGTTCTTC.

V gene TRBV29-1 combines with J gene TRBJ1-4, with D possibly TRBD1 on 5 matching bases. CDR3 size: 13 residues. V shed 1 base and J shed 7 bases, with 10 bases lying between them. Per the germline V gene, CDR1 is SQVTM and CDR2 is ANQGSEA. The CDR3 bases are TGCAGCGTTGAAGGGGGCGGGAGTGAAAAACTGTTTTTT. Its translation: CSVEGGGSEKLFF.

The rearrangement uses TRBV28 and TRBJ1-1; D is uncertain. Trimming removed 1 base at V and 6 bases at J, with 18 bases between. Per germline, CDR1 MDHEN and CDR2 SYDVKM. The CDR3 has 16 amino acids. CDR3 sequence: CASSLSGRHMRAEAFF. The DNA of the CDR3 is TGTGCCAGCAGTTTATCTGGCAGACACATGCGGGCTGAAGCTTTCTTT.

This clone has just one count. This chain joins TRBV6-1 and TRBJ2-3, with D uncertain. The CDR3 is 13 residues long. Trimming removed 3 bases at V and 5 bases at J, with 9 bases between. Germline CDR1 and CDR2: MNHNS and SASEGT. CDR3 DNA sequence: TGTGCCAGCAGTGAGAGCCACCGAGATACGCAGTATTTT. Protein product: CASSESHRDTQYF.

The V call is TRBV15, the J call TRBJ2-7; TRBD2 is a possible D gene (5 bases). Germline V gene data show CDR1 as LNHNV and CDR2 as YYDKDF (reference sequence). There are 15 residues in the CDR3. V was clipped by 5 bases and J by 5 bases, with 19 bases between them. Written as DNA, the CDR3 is TGTGCCACCAGCTCTAACAAAGGGAGTGGAAACGAGCAGTACTTC. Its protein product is CATSSNKGSGNEQYF.

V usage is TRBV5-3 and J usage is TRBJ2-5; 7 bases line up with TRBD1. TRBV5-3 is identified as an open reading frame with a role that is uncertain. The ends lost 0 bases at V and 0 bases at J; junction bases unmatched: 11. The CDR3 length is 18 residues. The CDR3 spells CARSLVPSGGEYQETQYF. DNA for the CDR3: TGTGCCAGAAGCTTGGTCCCCTCAGGGGGAGAGTACCAAGAGACCCAGTACTTC.

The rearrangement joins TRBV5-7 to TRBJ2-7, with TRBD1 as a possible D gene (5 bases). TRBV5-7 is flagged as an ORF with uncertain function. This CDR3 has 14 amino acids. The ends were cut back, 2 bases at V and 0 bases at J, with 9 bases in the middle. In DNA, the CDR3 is TGTGCCAGCAGCTTCAGGGTGAGCTCCTACGAGCAGTACTTC. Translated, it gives CASSFRVSSYEQYF.

DNA of the CDR3: TGTGCCAGCAGCTTGGATTACAGGGGGTCAACTTTCTTT. Its translation is CASSLDYRGSTFF. The rearrangement uses TRBV5-8 and TRBJ1-1; TRBD1 matches at 8 bases. CDR1 is SGHTS, CDR2 YDEGEE, per germline. The J segment lost 12 bases and the V segment lost 0 bases, leaving 7 bases of the junction unmatched. The CDR3 consists of 13 residues.

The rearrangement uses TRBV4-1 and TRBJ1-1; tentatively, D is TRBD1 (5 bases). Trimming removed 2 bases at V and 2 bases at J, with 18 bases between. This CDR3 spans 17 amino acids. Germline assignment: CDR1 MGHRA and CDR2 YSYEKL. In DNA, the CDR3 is TGCGCCAGCAGCCAACCATCCATCCGGACAACCAACACTGAAGCTTTCTTT. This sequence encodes CASSQPSIRTTNTEAFF.

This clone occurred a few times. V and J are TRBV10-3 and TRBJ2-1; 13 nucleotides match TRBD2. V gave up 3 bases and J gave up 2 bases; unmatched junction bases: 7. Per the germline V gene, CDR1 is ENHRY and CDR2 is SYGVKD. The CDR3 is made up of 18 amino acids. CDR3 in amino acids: CAISEGLAGEYPYNEQFF. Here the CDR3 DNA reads TGTGCCATCAGTGAAGGACTAGCGGGAGAGTACCCCTACAATGAGCAGTTCTTC.

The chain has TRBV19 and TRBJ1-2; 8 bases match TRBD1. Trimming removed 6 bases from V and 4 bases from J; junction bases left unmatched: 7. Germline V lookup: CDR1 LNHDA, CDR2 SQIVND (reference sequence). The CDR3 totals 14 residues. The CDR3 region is CASRGTGRVYGYTF. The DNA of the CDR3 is TGTGCCAGTAGGGGGACAGGTCGCGTCTATGGCTACACCTTC.

In nucleotides, the CDR3 is TGTGCCATCAGCAGGGAATATAGCAATCAGCCCCAGCATTTT. Amino acids: CAISREYSNQPQHF. The gene calls are TRBV10-3 and TRBJ1-5, with a weak D call TRBD1 (5 bases). The CDR3 loop spans 14 amino acids. CDR1 ENHRY and CDR2 SYGVKD come from the germline V gene. The V end was cut by 6 bases, the J end by 0 bases, with 9 bases between.

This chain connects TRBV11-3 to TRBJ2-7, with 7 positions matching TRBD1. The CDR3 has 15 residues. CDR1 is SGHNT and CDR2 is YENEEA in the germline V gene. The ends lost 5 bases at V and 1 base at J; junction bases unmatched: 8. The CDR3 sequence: CASSPNRGQSYEQYF. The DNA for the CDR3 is TGTGCCAGCAGCCCCAACCGGGGACAGTCCTACGAGCAGTACTTC.

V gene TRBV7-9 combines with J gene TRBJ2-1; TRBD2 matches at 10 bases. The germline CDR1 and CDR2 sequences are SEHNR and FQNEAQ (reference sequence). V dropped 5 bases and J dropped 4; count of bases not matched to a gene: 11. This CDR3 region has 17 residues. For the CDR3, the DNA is TGTGCCAGCAGCCCTCCAGCGGGAGGGCCCGAATACAATGAGCAGTTCTTC. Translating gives CASSPPAGGPEYNEQFF.

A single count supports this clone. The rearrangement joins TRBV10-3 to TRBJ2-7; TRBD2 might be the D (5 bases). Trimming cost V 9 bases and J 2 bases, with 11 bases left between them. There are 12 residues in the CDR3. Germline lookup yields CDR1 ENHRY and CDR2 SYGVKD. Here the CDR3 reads CAISRDTYEQYF. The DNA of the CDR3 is TGTGCCATTTCGAGGGATACCTACGAGCAGTACTTC.

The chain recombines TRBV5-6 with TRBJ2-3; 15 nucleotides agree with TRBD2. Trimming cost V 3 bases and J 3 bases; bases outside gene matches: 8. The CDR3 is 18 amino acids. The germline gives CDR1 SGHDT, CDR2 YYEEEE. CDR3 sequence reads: CASSSSGLAGGWTDTQYF. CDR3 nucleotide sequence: TGTGCCAGCAGCTCGTCGGGACTAGCGGGAGGTTGGACAGATACGCAGTATTTT.

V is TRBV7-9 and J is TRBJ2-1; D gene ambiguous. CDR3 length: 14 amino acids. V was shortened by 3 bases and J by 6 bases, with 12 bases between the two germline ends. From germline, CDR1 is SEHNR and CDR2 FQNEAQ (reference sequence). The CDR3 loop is CASSFGSPGNEQFF. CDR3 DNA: TGTGCCAGCAGCTTTGGCAGTCCGGGCAATGAGCAGTTCTTC.

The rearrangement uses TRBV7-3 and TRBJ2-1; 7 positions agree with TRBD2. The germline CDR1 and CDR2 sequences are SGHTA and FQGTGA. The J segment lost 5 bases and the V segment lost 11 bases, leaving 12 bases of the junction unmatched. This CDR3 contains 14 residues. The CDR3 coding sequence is TGTGCCTTACTGGGGGGGACTCCGAACAATGAGCAGTTCTTC. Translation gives CALLGGTPNNEQFF.

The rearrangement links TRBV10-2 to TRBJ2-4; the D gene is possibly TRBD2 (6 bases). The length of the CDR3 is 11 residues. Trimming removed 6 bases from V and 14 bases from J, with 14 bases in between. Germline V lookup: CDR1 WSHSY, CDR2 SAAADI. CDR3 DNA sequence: TGCGCCAGCAGCCCCGGGGGACGTGAGTACTTC. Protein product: CASSPGGREYF.

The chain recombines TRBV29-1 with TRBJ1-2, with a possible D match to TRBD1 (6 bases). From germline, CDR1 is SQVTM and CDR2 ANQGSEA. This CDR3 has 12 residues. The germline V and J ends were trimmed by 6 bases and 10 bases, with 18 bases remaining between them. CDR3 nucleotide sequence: TGCAGCGTGACCCGGACAGCCTCCGACTACACCTTC. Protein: CSVTRTASDYTF.

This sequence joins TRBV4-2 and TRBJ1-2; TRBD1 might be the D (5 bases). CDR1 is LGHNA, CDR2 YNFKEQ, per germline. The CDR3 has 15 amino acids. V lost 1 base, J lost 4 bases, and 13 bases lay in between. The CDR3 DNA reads TGTGCCAGCAGCCAAGGGCTAGGGGTCGGCTATGGCTACACCTTC. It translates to CASSQGLGVGYGYTF.

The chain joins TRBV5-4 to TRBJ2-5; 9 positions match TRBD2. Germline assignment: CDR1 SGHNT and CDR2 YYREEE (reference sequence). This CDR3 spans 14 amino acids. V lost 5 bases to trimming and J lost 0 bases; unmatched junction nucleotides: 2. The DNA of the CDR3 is TGTGCCAGCAGTAGCGGGGGCAACCAAGAGACCCAGTACTTC. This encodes CASSSGGNQETQYF.